One and the same sample provided the 17 T cell receptor beta chains below, sequenced in a study of blood T cell repertoires in COVID-19. Repertoires were generated with immunoSEQ multiplex PCR, while TCRdb's copy carries only in-frame clones and drops some. The sample yields about 320,000 clones, around four fifths seen once. Sequencing was performed on peripheral blood. These receptors all stem from a woman aged 45-65 years with acute or convalescent COVID-19.

In nucleotides, the CDR3 is TGCGCCAGCAGCTTGGGGTCGGACACCATATATTTT. This codes for CASSLGSDTIYF. The chain carries TRBV5-1 and TRBJ1-3, with D hard to call. Germline V gives CDR1 SGHRS, CDR2 YFSETQ. Trimming removed 0 bases from V and 8 bases from J, with 6 bases in between. The CDR3 has 12 residues.

The chain couples TRBV5-8 to TRBJ1-2, with D perhaps matching TRBD1 (5 bases). Germline loops: CDR1 SGHTS, CDR2 YDEGEE. The CDR3 extends over 15 amino acids. V was pared by 0 bases and J by 4 bases, with 13 bases between. The CDR3 region has the DNA TGTGCCAGCAGCTTGGGGACATCGGGGGGCTATGGCTACACCTTC. Protein sequence: CASSLGTSGGYGYTF.

J is TRBJ2-1 and V is TRBV11-3, with D unresolved. Germline lookup yields CDR1 SGHNT and CDR2 YENEEA. The CDR3 loop spans 14 amino acids. V was pared by 1 base and J by 0 bases, with 4 bases between. The CDR3 bases are TGTGCCAGCAGCTTAGGGCACTCCTACAATGAGCAGTTCTTC. The encoded protein is CASSLGHSYNEQFF.

This sequence joins TRBV5-1 and TRBJ1-4; the D gene is possibly TRBD1 (5 bases). The V gene lost 0 bases and the J gene lost 7 bases, with 10 bases spanning the gap. The length of the CDR3 is 14 residues. Germline values: CDR1 SGHRS, CDR2 YFSETQ. CDR3: CASSLAYQGEKLFF. The CDR3 DNA is TGCGCCAGCAGCTTGGCCTATCAGGGTGAAAAACTGTTTTTT.

The chain recombines TRBV18 with TRBJ2-5; 7 nucleotides agree with TRBD1. Germline V gene lookup returns CDR1 KGHSH and CDR2 LQKENI. With 3 bases clipped from V and 5 bases from J, the junction kept 9 bases outside the gene matches. CDR3 size: 15 residues. CDR3 in amino acids: CASSPGTAKQETQYF. The CDR3 DNA sequence: TGTGCCAGCTCACCGGGGACAGCGAAGCAGGAGACCCAGTACTTC.

V is TRBV11-3 and J is TRBJ2-5; D is possibly TRBD1 (7 bases). The CDR3 runs to 21 residues. V was shortened by 0 bases and J by 2 bases, with 28 bases between the two germline ends. Germline assignment: CDR1 SGHNT and CDR2 YENEEA. The CDR3: CASSLEVKNHAGQWQQETQYF. The CDR3 DNA reads TGTGCCAGCAGCTTAGAGGTAAAAAATCACGCGGGACAGTGGCAGCAAGAGACCCAGTACTTC.

The gene calls are TRBV19 and TRBJ2-2, with a tentative D call TRBD1 (6 bases). This CDR3 comprises 13 residues. Germline CDR1 and CDR2: LNHDA and SQIVND (reference sequence). Trimming stripped 8 bases from V and 7 bases from J, with 14 bases between. Here the CDR3 DNA reads TGTGCCAGTGAGGGGCAGGGGAACGGGGAGCTGTTTTTT. It is translated as CASEGQGNGELFF.

In this sample, this clone turned up a few times. The chain has TRBV4-2 and TRBJ2-1, with TRBD2 matching 10 bases. Trimming took 2 bases from V and 8 from J; bases not matched to a gene: 9. Germline CDR1 is LGHNA and CDR2 is YNFKEQ. This CDR3 contains 16 residues. The CDR3 DNA reads TGTGCCAGCAGCCAATTAGCGGGAGGAAGGGGTCATGAGCAGTTCTTC. Translated: CASSQLAGGRGHEQFF.

This clone appeared once. This chain uses TRBV4-1 with TRBJ2-4; no reliable D call. The CDR3 has 13 amino acids. Germline CDR1 is MGHRA and CDR2 is YSYEKL. The germline V and J ends were trimmed by 2 bases and 8 bases, with 10 bases remaining between them. The DNA of the CDR3 is TGCGCCAGCAGCCAACCCGACCGGGACATTCAGTACTTC. Translated, it gives CASSQPDRDIQYF.

This chain's CDR3 is CASSLSRGEAFF. CDR3 bases: TGTGCCAGCAGTTTAAGCCGCGGGGAAGCTTTCTTT. This chain links TRBV12-3 or TRBV12-4 with TRBJ1-1; no reliable D call. This CDR3 is 12 amino acids long. V dropped 2 bases and J dropped 8 bases, with 9 bases sitting between them.

This chain joins TRBV5-4 and TRBJ1-2, with D possibly being TRBD1 (5 bases). The CDR3 runs 14 residues. Germline V gene sequence: CDR1 SGHNT, CDR2 YYREEE (reference sequence). V gave up 0 bases and J gave up 5 bases, with 11 bases separating them. The CDR3 DNA sequence: TGTGCCAGCAGCTTGGATGTGGGGGGGTATGGCTACACCTTC. It translates to CASSLDVGGYGYTF.

In nucleotides, the CDR3 is TGTGCCAGCAGCCCTCGGGACAGGGCCGACGAGCAGTACGTC. Protein sequence: CASSPRDRADEQYV. The chain employs TRBV7-8 and TRBJ2-7; 9 positions match TRBD1. Looked up from germline, CDR1 is SGHVS and CDR2 is FQNEAQ. CDR3 length: 14 amino acids. Losses at the gene ends were 5 bases for V and 5 bases for J; bases not matched to a gene: 7.

This chain uses TRBV21-1 with TRBJ1-4; TRBD1, as called in the table, went unchecked against the DNA. TRBV21-1 is labeled a pseudogene. This CDR3 spans 15 amino acids. CDR3 coding DNA: TGTGCCAGCAGCGACACAGGGGTCTATAATGAAAAACTGTTTTTT. Translation: CASSDTGVYNEKLFF.

With regard to this clone: Other DNA sequences from this sample encode an identical CDR3 as well. The chain is built from TRBV2 and TRBJ1-4; 10 bases line up with TRBD1. The CDR3 is made up of 12 amino acids. V shed 6 bases and J 8 bases; nucleotides not matched to a gene: 0. The germline gives CDR1 SNHLY, CDR2 FYNNEI. The CDR3: CASRGQGEKLFF. CDR3 in DNA: TGTGCCAGCAGGGGACAGGGGGAAAAACTGTTTTTT.

The chain recombines TRBV19 with TRBJ2-7; tentative D call: TRBD1 (6 bases). The V end was cut by 9 bases, the J end by 3 bases, with 12 bases between. CDR3 length equals 12 residues. Germline CDR1 LNHDA, CDR2 SQIVND (reference sequence). The CDR3 region has the DNA TGTGCCAGCCGGGACACATTCTACGAGCAGTACTTC. As protein: CASRDTFYEQYF. Variable domain in full (rest from reference TRBV19 and TRBJ2-7): DGGITQSPKYLFRKEGQNVTLSCEQNLNHDAMYWYRQDPGQGLRLIYYSQIVNDFQKGDIAEGYSVSREKKESFPLTVTSAQKNPTAFYLCASRDTFYEQYFGPGTRLTVT.

The CDR3 loop is CASSQESAGVGADTQYF. CDR3 nucleotide sequence: TGTGCCAGCAGCCAAGAAAGTGCGGGCGTTGGGGCAGATACGCAGTATTTT. The chain uses TRBV4-2 and TRBJ2-3; TRBD2 is a possible D gene (5 bases). The germline gives CDR1 LGHNA, CDR2 YNFKEQ. The ends were cut back, 0 bases at V and 4 bases at J, with 17 bases in the middle. CDR3 length: 17 residues.

The CDR3 sequence is CASSERGWETQYF. CDR3 sequence (DNA): TGCGCCAGCAGTGAGCGGGGTTGGGAGACCCAGTACTTC. The V call is TRBV10-2, the J call TRBJ2-5; tentative D call: TRBD2 (5 bases). The CDR3 runs 13 residues. From germline, CDR1 is WSHSY and CDR2 SAAADI. The V end was cut by 2 bases, the J end by 5 bases, with 9 bases between.